This T cell receptor beta chain emerged from a study of blood T cell repertoires in COVID-19. The CDR3 covers 16 residues. Sequencing was performed with immunoSEQ multiplex PCR; in TCRdb, only in-frame clones are kept and a portion is missing. The sample has 250,000 to 400,000 clones; roughly 84% are singletons. The source of this sequence is a man over 45 with active or convalescent COVID-19. The chain joins TRBV1 to TRBJ1-1; TRBD1, the table's D call, was not compared with the DNA. TRBV1 is an annotated pseudogene. Sequenced sample: peripheral blood. CDR3: CTSSQRTGMERAEAFF. Here the CDR3 DNA reads TGCACCAGCAGCCAGCGGACAGGAATGGAGAGAGCTGAAGCTTTCTTT.